Below, 23 T cell receptor beta chains from the same sample are listed, as sequenced in a study of CD8 T cells in ankylosing spondylitis. Study-level results: A TCR beta motif made of several highly homologous variants seemed typical of ankylosing spondylitis blood.

No antigens are known for them. A single record per CDR3 protein comes from TCRdb applying MiXCR to the 5' RACE reads. This table has 450,000 to 550,000 distinct CDR3 sequences, roughly 5% appearing once. The sample taken for sequencing was blood, either unsorted or a sorted T cell fraction (not recorded which). Source of these receptors: a male donor with ankylosing spondylitis.

In its sample, this clonotype was seen a few times. The genes are TRBV20-1 and TRBJ2-7; D gene unclear. Looked up from germline, CDR1 is DFQATT and CDR2 is SNEGSKA (reference sequence). CDR3 length: 13 amino acids. V lost 3 bases, J lost 6 bases, and 15 bases lay in between. For the CDR3, the DNA is TGCAGTGCTAGGCTTCATGGTAAACCCGAGCAGTACTTC. Translating it yields CSARLHGKPEQYF.

This clonotype has at least ten counts. CDR3 nucleotides: TGTGCCAGCAGTTCCTCGACAGGGGGGGGGGAGACCCAGTACTTC. It is translated as CASSSSTGGGETQYF. The chain is built from TRBV12-3 or TRBV12-4 and TRBJ2-5, with 9 bases fitting TRBD1. CDR3 length: 15 residues. V gave up 4 bases and J gave up 5 bases; unmatched junction bases: 8.

The gene calls are TRBV6-5 and TRBJ1-2; no reliable D call. Trimming took off 2 bases at V and 4 bases at J, with 14 bases between the two ends. Germline CDR1 MNHEY, CDR2 SVGAGI. This CDR3 contains 15 residues. The CDR3 nucleotides are TGTGCCAGCAGTTACAATGGCCCAGGCTCCTATGGCTACACCTTC. This encodes CASSYNGPGSYGYTF.

The V gene is TRBV7-2, the J gene TRBJ1-4, with TRBD1 as a possible D gene (5 bases). The V end was cut by 2 bases, the J end by 7 bases, with 11 bases between. The CDR3 is 14 residues long. Germline V CDR1 and CDR2: SGHTA, FQGNSA. The CDR3 DNA sequence: TGTGCCAGCAGCTTATGGGCAGGGAGTGAAAAACTGTTTTTT. As protein: CASSLWAGSEKLFF.

The table lists this clonotype with many counts. The J gene is TRBJ2-1, the V gene TRBV28; D gene unclear. CDR1 is MDHEN and CDR2 is SYDVKM in the germline V gene. The length of the CDR3 is 14 residues. Trimming removed 4 bases at V and 6 bases at J, with 13 bases between. The CDR3 region is CASSSLGIANEQFF. The CDR3 coding sequence is TGTGCCAGCAGTTCTCTTGGGATAGCCAATGAGCAGTTCTTC.

This clonotype appeared many times. The rearrangement links TRBV29-1 to TRBJ2-7, with 10 bases matching TRBD1. From germline, CDR1 is SQVTM and CDR2 ANQGSEA. The trim removed 5 bases at V and 2 bases at J, leaving 9 bases unmatched. The CDR3 is made up of 15 amino acids. The chain's CDR3 is CSVYGTGAEPYEQYF. In DNA form, the CDR3 reads TGCAGCGTTTATGGGACAGGGGCTGAACCCTACGAGCAGTACTTC.

This clonotype was seen many times. CDR3 DNA sequence: TGCGCCAGCAGCGAGGACAGGGGCCTACGGGAGCAGTACTTC. Protein product: CASSEDRGLREQYF. The chain carries TRBV5-1 and TRBJ2-7; the match to TRBD1 covers 9 bases. Germline CDR1 SGHRS, CDR2 YFSETQ. The CDR3 is 14 residues long. Trimming took 4 bases from V and 7 from J; bases not matched to a gene: 9.

This clonotype was found many times. This chain connects TRBV18 to TRBJ2-1; TRBD2 agrees at 13 bases. The J segment lost 6 bases and the V segment lost 2 bases, leaving 4 bases of the junction unmatched. This CDR3 region has 16 residues. In germline, CDR1 is KGHSH, CDR2 LQKENI. The CDR3 DNA follows: TGTGCCAGCTCACCAGACGGACTAGCGGGAGTCAATGAGCAGTTCTTC. Translating it yields CASSPDGLAGVNEQFF.

In this sample, this clonotype turned up many times. The V call is TRBV27, the J call TRBJ2-2; D not resolved. Trimming took off 3 bases at V and 4 bases at J, with 9 bases between the two ends. Germline CDR1 is MNHEY and CDR2 is SMNVEV (reference sequence). The CDR3 consists of 14 residues. The CDR3 coding sequence is TGTGCCAGCAGTTTTCGGCACCTCACCGGGGAGCTGTTTTTT. It is translated as CASSFRHLTGELFF.

This clonotype came up many times. V is TRBV10-3 and J is TRBJ1-2, with 12 bases matching TRBD1. V dropped 5 bases and J dropped 4; count of bases not matched to a gene: 2. There are 14 residues in the CDR3. In germline, CDR1 is ENHRY, CDR2 SYGVKD. CDR3 loop: CAISPGQGAYGYTF. In DNA form, the CDR3 reads TGTGCCATCAGTCCGGGACAGGGGGCCTATGGCTACACCTTC.

In this sample, this clonotype turned up many times. The J gene is TRBJ2-1, the V gene TRBV4-3, with 11 bases fitting TRBD2. V trimming: 4 bases; J trimming: 4 bases; junction bases outside the gene matches: 9. The germline V gene has CDR1 LGHNA and CDR2 YSLEER. The CDR3 consists of 17 residues. CDR3 loop: CASSRLTLAGGYNEQFF. The CDR3 coding sequence is TGCGCCAGCAGCCGCCTAACTCTAGCGGGAGGATACAATGAGCAGTTCTTC.

This clonotype was found many times. The gene calls are TRBV5-5 and TRBJ1-4; tentatively, D is TRBD1 (5 bases). Germline V gene lookup returns CDR1 SGHKS and CDR2 YYEKEE (reference sequence). The V and J ends lost 1 base and 8 bases respectively, with 12 bases between them. The CDR3 runs 14 residues. The CDR3 protein is CASSLPRAGEKLFF. The CDR3, as DNA: TGTGCCAGCAGCTTGCCCAGGGCGGGAGAAAAACTGTTTTTT.

This clonotype was recorded many times. The chain links TRBV3-1 to TRBJ2-1, with a tentative D call TRBD2 (6 bases). Trimming stripped 1 base from V and 8 bases from J, with 9 bases between. CDR3 length equals 13 residues. Germline V lookup: CDR1 LGHDT, CDR2 YNNKEL (reference sequence). The CDR3 region is CASSQAREDEQFF. CDR3 bases: TGTGCCAGCAGCCAAGCCAGGGAGGATGAGCAGTTCTTC.

Ten or more counts support this clonotype. In nucleotides, the CDR3 is TGTGCCAGCAGCACCGGGACAGGGGGTTATAAGCAGTACTTC. Translated: CASSTGTGGYKQYF. The gene calls are TRBV7-3 and TRBJ2-7, with 11 bases fitting TRBD1. Unmatched junction bases numbered 8, after V lost 5 bases and J lost 8 bases. CDR1 SGHTA and CDR2 FQGTGA come from the germline V gene. The CDR3 is made up of 14 amino acids.

This clonotype appeared many times. J is TRBJ1-6 and V is TRBV5-1; D might be TRBD1 (5 bases). The V and J ends lost 0 bases and 9 bases respectively, with 10 bases between them. This CDR3 is built from 14 residues. The germline gives CDR1 SGHRS, CDR2 YFSETQ. The CDR3 spells CASSLGQRASPLHF. CDR3 nucleotide sequence: TGCGCCAGCAGCTTGGGACAGAGAGCTTCACCCCTCCACTTT.

This clonotype occurred a few times. V usage is TRBV20-1 and J usage is TRBJ2-5; D gene ambiguous. Germline V CDR1 and CDR2: DFQATT, SNEGSKA (reference sequence). Trimming pared 0 bases from V and 1 base from J, leaving 6 bases between. The CDR3 is made up of 13 amino acids. In DNA, the CDR3 is TGCAGTGCTAGAGATACGGCCCAAGAGACCCAGTACTTC. Translated: CSARDTAQETQYF.

This clonotype turned up a few times. The chain carries TRBV15 and TRBJ2-1; tentative D call: TRBD2 (6 bases). Germline CDR1 and CDR2: LNHNV and YYDKDF (reference sequence). Trimming left V 1 base short and J 0 bases short, with 10 bases between. The CDR3 is 16 residues long. CDR3 residues: CATSRALASSYNEQFF. CDR3 in DNA: TGTGCCACCAGCAGAGCACTAGCCAGCTCCTACAATGAGCAGTTCTTC.

There are many counts of this clonotype. This sequence joins TRBV18 and TRBJ2-5; D possibly corresponds to TRBD2 (5 bases). Germline CDR1 and CDR2: KGHSH and LQKENI. V was trimmed by 3 bases and J by 5 bases, leaving 10 bases between them. CDR3 length: 13 amino acids. CDR3 sequence (DNA): TGTGCCAGCTCACCCCCCGGGGTTGAGACCCAGTACTTC. Its translation is CASSPPGVETQYF.

This clonotype appeared many times. The chain links TRBV20-1 to TRBJ1-2, with 7 bases that match TRBD1. The germline CDR1 and CDR2 sequences are DFQATT and SNEGSKA (reference sequence). V shed 6 bases, J shed 4 bases, and the junction held 8 bases outside the gene matches. This CDR3 is 13 amino acids long. This CDR3 reads CSATGAFFYGYTF. In DNA, the CDR3 is TGCAGTGCAACAGGGGCATTCTTCTATGGCTACACCTTC.

This clonotype was detected many times. The chain couples TRBV7-2 to TRBJ1-2, with a weak D call TRBD1 (5 bases). V lost 6 bases and J 0 bases, leaving 11 bases between the germline ends. Germline CDR1 SGHTA, CDR2 FQGNSA. This CDR3 is built from 14 residues. Written as DNA, the CDR3 is TGTGCCAGCAGTCGCAGGGCCTCTAACTATGGCTACACCTTC. Residues: CASSRRASNYGYTF.

This clonotype appeared many times. This CDR3 reads CASSPRPGETEAFF. In DNA, the CDR3 is TGTGCCAGCAGTCCCCGCCCAGGTGAGACTGAAGCTTTCTTT. The chain links TRBV12-3 or TRBV12-4 to TRBJ1-1; D not certain. There are 14 residues in the CDR3. Trimming removed 5 bases at V and 5 bases at J, with 15 bases between.

This clonotype was counted at least ten times. The CDR3 here is CASSSQGYNEQFF. In nucleotides, the CDR3 is TGTGCCAGCAGCTCACAGGGTTACAATGAGCAGTTCTTC. The chain has TRBV7-9 and TRBJ2-1, with D maybe TRBD1 (6 bases). The CDR3 spans 13 residues. V lost 4 bases and J lost 4, with 8 bases in between. The germline V gene has CDR1 SEHNR and CDR2 FQNEAQ (reference sequence).

This clonotype was found many times. The DNA of the CDR3 is TGCAGCGTCCGCGGACAGGGGGGCCATGGCTACACCTTC. Amino acid sequence: CSVRGQGGHGYTF. The genes are TRBV29-1 and TRBJ1-2; the match to TRBD1 covers 10 bases. The germline gives CDR1 SQVTM, CDR2 ANQGSEA. The CDR3 has 13 amino acids. Trimming took 6 bases from V and 6 from J; bases not matched to a gene: 7. Looking up the rest from reference TRBV29-1 and TRBJ1-2 gives the full variable domain: SAVISQKPSRDICQRGTSLTIQCQVDSQVTMMFWYRQQPGQSLTLIATANQGSEATYESGFVIDKFPISRPNLTFSTLTVSNMSPEDSSIYLCSVRGQGGHGYTFGSGTRLTVV.